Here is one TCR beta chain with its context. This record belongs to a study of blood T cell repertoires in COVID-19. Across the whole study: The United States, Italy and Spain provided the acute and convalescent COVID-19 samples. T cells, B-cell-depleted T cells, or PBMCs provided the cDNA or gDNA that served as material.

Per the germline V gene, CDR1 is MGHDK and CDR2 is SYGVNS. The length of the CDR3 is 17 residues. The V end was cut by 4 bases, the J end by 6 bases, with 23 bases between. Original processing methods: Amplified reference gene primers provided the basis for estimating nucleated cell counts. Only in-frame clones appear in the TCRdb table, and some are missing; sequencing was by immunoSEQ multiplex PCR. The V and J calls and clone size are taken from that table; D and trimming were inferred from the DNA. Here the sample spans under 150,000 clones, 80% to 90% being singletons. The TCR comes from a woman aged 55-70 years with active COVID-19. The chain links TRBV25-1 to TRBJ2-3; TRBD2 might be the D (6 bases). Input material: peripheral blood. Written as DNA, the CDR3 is TGTGCCAGCAGTGCCCTACGGGGGTTCGCGCCAGGGGATACGCAGTATTTT. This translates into CASSALRGFAPGDTQYF.